Detailed here is one T cell receptor beta chain. Other DNA sequences from this sample encode an identical CDR3 as well. This specimen belongs to a study of T cell changes during pregnancy in multiple sclerosis. The V and J ends lost 2 bases and 2 bases respectively, with 6 bases between them. Germline V CDR1 and CDR2: LNHDA, SQIVND (reference sequence). This CDR3 region has 13 residues. The method was immunoSEQ multiplex PCR; TCRdb's version includes in-frame clones alone and lacks a portion of them. This sample has fewer than 85,000 clones; around 93% occur once, and the top ten carry 2.5% to 3%. The material sequenced was peripheral blood, taken in the second trimester of pregnancy. V gene TRBV19 combines with J gene TRBJ1-1; D uncertain. This TCR was recovered from a female donor with multiple sclerosis, enrolled in a pregnancy study. In nucleotides, the CDR3 is TGTGCCAGTAGTATATCCCTCAACACTGAAGCTTTCTTT. It codes for CASSISLNTEAFF.